The 31 T cell receptor beta chains in this list originate from one sample, sequenced in a study of blood T cell repertoires in COVID-19. The method was immunoSEQ multiplex PCR; TCRdb's version includes in-frame clones alone and lacks a portion of them. This sample carries 65,000 to 85,000 clones, 65% to 90% of them seen once, and the ten largest clones take less than 7.5%. The specimen was peripheral blood. The receptors stem from a man at least 80 years old with COVID-19, enrolled during active disease.

This chain links TRBV9 with TRBJ1-2; D gene ambiguous. The germline V and J ends were trimmed by 2 bases and 8 bases, with 13 bases remaining between them. Looked up from germline, CDR1 is SGDLS and CDR2 is YYNGEE. The CDR3 has 13 amino acids. The CDR3 loop reads CASSVTELAGYTF. CDR3 DNA sequence: TGTGCCAGCAGCGTTACAGAGCTTGCGGGCTACACCTTC.

This clone appeared a single time. The V gene is TRBV11-3, the J gene TRBJ2-1; the D gene is possibly TRBD1 (6 bases). V was shortened by 7 bases and J by 0 bases, with 10 bases between the two germline ends. The germline V gene has CDR1 SGHNT and CDR2 YENEEA. This CDR3 is built from 14 residues. The CDR3 DNA sequence: TGTGCCAGCACTATGGACAGCTCCTACAATGAGCAGTTCTTC. Its translation is CASTMDSSYNEQFF.

This clone was counted once. The chain joins TRBV6-6 to TRBJ2-7; 15 nucleotides match TRBD2. The CDR3 totals 15 residues. Germline trimming cut 5 bases from V and 7 bases from J; bases unmatched to any gene: 6. Germline V gene sequence: CDR1 MNHNY, CDR2 SVGAGI (reference sequence). CDR3 in DNA: TGTGCCAGCAGTCTGGGACTAGCGGGGGGAAGAGAGCAGTACTTC. Protein sequence: CASSLGLAGGREQYF.

This chain joins TRBV18 and TRBJ1-2, with D maybe TRBD1 (6 bases). This CDR3 spans 15 amino acids. Trimming took 5 bases from V and 3 from J, leaving 16 bases between them. CDR1 KGHSH and CDR2 LQKENI come from the germline V gene. CDR3: CASSTGQLGDYGYTF. The DNA of the CDR3 is TGTGCCAGCTCAACAGGACAGCTTGGGGACTATGGCTACACCTTC.

The J gene is TRBJ1-1, the V gene TRBV18, with D tentatively TRBD1 (5 bases). The germline V gene encodes CDR1 KGHSH and CDR2 LQKENI. V dropped 1 base and J dropped 0 bases, with 12 bases sitting between them. This CDR3 is built from 16 residues. The CDR3, as DNA: TGTGCCAGCTCACCACAGCGGGACCGAGTGAACACTGAAGCTTTCTTT. Its translation: CASSPQRDRVNTEAFF.

CDR3 sequence: CAISAYPTGGNTGELFF. CDR3 DNA sequence: TGTGCCATCAGTGCATACCCGACAGGGGGGAACACCGGGGAGCTGTTTTTT. The rearrangement joins TRBV10-3 to TRBJ2-2; 9 bases are a match to TRBD1. The V segment lost 4 bases and the J segment 1 base; nucleotides outside the gene matches: 7. CDR1 ENHRY and CDR2 SYGVKD come from the germline V gene. CDR3 size: 17 residues.

V usage is TRBV7-2 and J usage is TRBJ2-1, with 11 bases fitting TRBD2. Trimming cost V 3 bases and J 7 bases; bases outside gene matches: 8. The CDR3 spans 16 residues. CDR1 SGHTA and CDR2 FQGNSA come from the germline V gene. The CDR3 reads CASSLLAGGPGNEQFF. The CDR3 DNA reads as TGTGCCAGCAGCTTGTTAGCGGGGGGGCCTGGGAATGAGCAGTTCTTC.

The J gene is TRBJ1-5, the V gene TRBV9, with a possible D match to TRBD1 (5 bases). V was clipped by 4 bases and J by 4 bases, with 12 bases between them. Looked up from germline, CDR1 is SGDLS and CDR2 is YYNGEE. CDR3 length: 14 residues. Here the CDR3 DNA reads TGTGCCAGCAGCCGTCTCGGGGGGAATCAGCCCCAGCATTTT. This sequence encodes CASSRLGGNQPQHF.

V is TRBV9 and J is TRBJ1-2; 8 positions agree with TRBD1. Germline lookup yields CDR1 SGDLS and CDR2 YYNGEE. V lost 3 bases, J lost 4 bases, and 14 bases stayed unmatched. The CDR3 extends over 17 amino acids. In nucleotides, the CDR3 is TGTGCCAGCAGCGGTGCCGGGACAGGAGCTTTAGGCTATGGCTACACCTTC. Protein sequence: CASSGAGTGALGYGYTF.

The chain combines TRBV19 with TRBJ1-2; tentative D call: TRBD1 (6 bases). Germline V lookup: CDR1 LNHDA, CDR2 SQIVND (reference sequence). This CDR3 comprises 13 residues. V gave up 3 bases and J gave up 3 bases, with 8 bases separating them. CDR3 protein: CASSIRGDYGYTF. CDR3 in DNA: TGTGCCAGTAGTATCAGGGGAGACTATGGCTACACCTTC.

V usage is TRBV3-1 (or the pseudogene TRBV3-2) and J usage is TRBJ1-1; 8 nucleotides line up with TRBD1. The CDR3 length is 14 residues. In germline, CDR1 is LGHDT, CDR2 YNNKEL (reference sequence). With 5 bases clipped from V and 4 bases from J, the junction kept 6 bases outside the gene matches. As DNA, the CDR3 is TGTGCCAGCAGCAATGGACAGGGAGGCACTGAAGCTTTCTTT. Translated: CASSNGQGGTEAFF.

This sequence joins TRBV2 and TRBJ2-3; 8 nucleotides match TRBD1. V shed 0 bases, J shed 4 bases, and the junction held 3 bases outside the gene matches. The CDR3 is 15 residues long. Germline assignment: CDR1 SNHLY and CDR2 FYNNEI. CDR3 nucleotides: TGTGCCAGCAGTGAAGCTGGCAGGGGGCCAGATACGCAGTATTTT. Translating it yields CASSEAGRGPDTQYF.

This clone appeared once. The J gene is TRBJ2-2, the V gene TRBV6-1; D gene unclear. The CDR3 totals 16 residues. Germline lookup yields CDR1 MNHNS and CDR2 SASEGT. Between the trimmed V and J ends, which lost 4 bases and 0 bases, there was a span of 12 bases. CDR3 sequence reads: CASSGWSFANTGELFF. In nucleotides, the CDR3 is TGTGCCAGCAGTGGTTGGAGTTTTGCGAACACCGGGGAGCTGTTTTTT.

The chain combines TRBV10-3 with TRBJ2-5; the match to TRBD1 covers 8 bases. Per germline, CDR1 ENHRY and CDR2 SYGVKD. CDR3 length: 13 amino acids. With V trimmed by 8 bases and J by 4 bases, 6 bases remained unmatched. DNA of the CDR3: TGTGCCATCTCCACGGACAGGGTAGAGACCCAGTACTTC. Its translation is CAISTDRVETQYF.

This clone was found once. The chain couples TRBV5-1 to TRBJ2-3, with 15 bases that match TRBD2. Germline trimming cut 4 bases from V and 9 bases from J; bases unmatched to any gene: 9. CDR1 and CDR2 from the germline V gene are SGHRS and YFSETQ. The CDR3 spans 16 residues. In nucleotides, the CDR3 is TGCGCCAGCAGCCCCCGGACTAGCGGGGGGGCCGGCACGCAGTATTTT. This encodes CASSPRTSGGAGTQYF. Using reference TRBV5-1 and TRBJ2-3 for the parts outside the CDR3, the full variable domain is KAGVTQTPRYLIKTRGQQVTLSCSPISGHRSVSWYQQTPGQGLQFLFEYFSETQRNKGNFPGRFSGRQFSNSRSEMNVSTLELGDSALYLCASSPRTSGGAGTQYFGPGTRLTVL.

The chain carries TRBV19 and TRBJ1-1, with 10 positions matching TRBD1. With 7 bases clipped from V and 1 base from J, the junction kept 3 bases outside the gene matches. Germline lookup yields CDR1 LNHDA and CDR2 SQIVND (reference sequence). The CDR3 has 14 residues. For the CDR3, the DNA is TGTGCCAGTACCCGGGACAGGGGGAACACTGAAGCTTTCTTT. Its translation: CASTRDRGNTEAFF.

The V call is TRBV6-5, the J call TRBJ1-3, with D perhaps matching TRBD1 (6 bases). The germline V gene has CDR1 MNHEY and CDR2 SVGAGI. The germline V and J ends were trimmed by 5 bases and 0 bases, with 8 bases remaining between them. This CDR3 has 14 residues. In DNA, the CDR3 is TGTGCCAGCAGTACAGGGTACTCTGGAAACACCATATATTTT. Translated, it gives CASSTGYSGNTIYF.

The J gene is TRBJ1-4, the V gene TRBV12-3 or TRBV12-4; 7 nucleotides line up with TRBD1. The CDR3 is 13 residues long. J was trimmed by 7 bases and V by 3 bases; bases with no gene match: 2. The CDR3 sequence is CASSFEGAEKLFF. The CDR3 region has the DNA TGTGCCAGCAGTTTTGAGGGGGCTGAAAAACTGTTTTTT.

The chain is built from TRBV12-3 or TRBV12-4 and TRBJ1-2; D remains ambiguous. CDR3 length: 13 amino acids. Trimming shortened V by 2 bases and J by 5 bases, and 9 bases separated the two germline ends. The CDR3 protein is CASSLQNSYGYTF. In nucleotides, the CDR3 is TGTGCCAGCAGTTTACAGAACAGTTATGGCTACACCTTC.

This sequence joins TRBV2 and TRBJ1-5; 9 bases align to TRBD1. The CDR3 is 13 amino acids. With V trimmed by 5 bases and J by 8 bases, 4 bases remained unmatched. CDR1 SNHLY and CDR2 FYNNEI come from the germline V gene. CDR3: CASSIGQGKPQHF. In nucleotides, the CDR3 is TGTGCCAGCAGTATTGGACAGGGGAAGCCCCAGCATTTT.

The V gene is TRBV5-1, the J gene TRBJ2-4, with TRBD1 matching over 9 bases. J lost 9 bases, V lost 4 bases, and 8 bases had no gene match. The V gene's germline CDR1 is SGHRS and CDR2 YFSETQ. The CDR3 is made up of 14 amino acids. CDR3 bases: TGCGCCAGCAGCCCCCGGACAGGGGAATCCATTCAGTACTTC. As protein: CASSPRTGESIQYF. Full variable domain (missing parts from reference TRBV5-1 and TRBJ2-4): KAGVTQTPRYLIKTRGQQVTLSCSPISGHRSVSWYQQTPGQGLQFLFEYFSETQRNKGNFPGRFSGRQFSNSRSEMNVSTLELGDSALYLCASSPRTGESIQYFGAGTRLSVL.

This chain links TRBV5-1 with TRBJ1-1; 9 nucleotides align to TRBD1. Germline lookup yields CDR1 SGHRS and CDR2 YFSETQ. After removal of 4 bases from V and 5 bases from J, the junction contained 6 bases not matched to a gene. The CDR3 has 14 amino acids. The chain's CDR3 is CASSPGTGRTEAFF. The DNA of the CDR3 is TGCGCCAGCAGCCCGGGGACAGGGAGAACTGAAGCTTTCTTT.

This clone came up once. This chain links TRBV6-1 with TRBJ1-2; 7 nucleotides agree with TRBD1. The CDR3 extends over 12 amino acids. Trimming took 7 bases from V and 2 from J; bases not matched to a gene: 1. The germline V gene encodes CDR1 MNHNS and CDR2 SASEGT. Here the CDR3 DNA reads TGTGCCAGCACGACAGGGAACTATGGCTACACCTTC. Translated: CASTTGNYGYTF.

This chain links TRBV10-3 with TRBJ2-2, with D perhaps matching TRBD1 (6 bases). The CDR3 consists of 17 residues. Looked up from germline, CDR1 is ENHRY and CDR2 is SYGVKD. Trimming shortened V by 3 bases and J by 7 bases, and 21 bases separated the two germline ends. The CDR3 sequence: CAISDRPAKGDGGELFF. CDR3 bases: TGTGCCATCAGTGACAGACCCGCTAAGGGGGATGGCGGGGAGCTGTTTTTT.

The chain joins TRBV18 to TRBJ1-6; D not resolved. Germline CDR1 KGHSH, CDR2 LQKENI. The CDR3 length is 12 residues. V gave up 3 bases and J gave up 15 bases, with 12 bases separating them. The CDR3: CASSPATRVLHF. The CDR3 DNA reads TGTGCCAGCTCACCCGCGACTCGAGTCCTCCACTTT.

V is TRBV28 and J is TRBJ1-4; possibly TRBD1 for D (5 bases). Germline-derived CDR1 and CDR2 are MDHEN and SYDVKM. V lost 7 bases and J 7 bases, leaving 10 bases between the germline ends. The CDR3 runs to 12 residues. CDR3 in DNA: TGTGCCAGCAACGGGGGAGGTGAAAAACTGTTTTTT. Protein: CASNGGGEKLFF.

This sequence joins TRBV3-1 (or the pseudogene TRBV3-2) and TRBJ1-2, with unresolved D. The germline V gene encodes CDR1 LGHDT and CDR2 YNNKEL (reference sequence). V gave up 4 bases and J gave up 4 bases, with 13 bases separating them. The CDR3 runs to 14 residues. The CDR3 coding sequence is TGTGCCAGCAGCCCGGGAGAGACACGCTATGGCTACACCTTC. Protein: CASSPGETRYGYTF.

This clone has only a few counts. The chain links TRBV27 to TRBJ2-7, with D unresolved. Germline CDR1 MNHEY, CDR2 SMNVEV (reference sequence). The CDR3 loop spans 13 amino acids. V dropped 3 bases and J dropped 3 bases, with 9 bases sitting between them. CDR3 protein: CASSLRRSYEQYF. CDR3 coding DNA: TGTGCCAGCAGTTTGAGACGGAGCTACGAGCAGTACTTC.

V gene TRBV19 combines with J gene TRBJ1-1, with a tentative D call TRBD1 (5 bases). The V and J ends lost 6 bases and 3 bases respectively, with 14 bases between them. CDR3 size: 14 residues. Germline V lookup: CDR1 LNHDA, CDR2 SQIVND (reference sequence). CDR3 in DNA: TGTGCCAGTAGCAAGGGGCAGACATACACTGAAGCTTTCTTT. Translation: CASSKGQTYTEAFF. The full variable domain, its missing parts supplied by reference TRBV19 and TRBJ1-1, is DGGITQSPKYLFRKEGQNVTLSCEQNLNHDAMYWYRQDPGQGLRLIYYSQIVNDFQKGDIAEGYSVSREKKESFPLTVTSAQKNPTAFYLCASSKGQTYTEAFFGQGTRLTVV.

This clone was observed a single time. CDR3 coding DNA: TGCAGCGTTGATGGGCGGGGGCAGTATTTT. Its protein product is CSVDGRGQYF. The V gene is TRBV29-1, the J gene TRBJ2-3, with D perhaps matching TRBD2 (6 bases). The germline CDR1 and CDR2 sequences are SQVTM and ANQGSEA. The V gene lost 3 bases and the J gene lost 11 bases, with 9 bases spanning the gap. CDR3 size: 10 residues.

This chain joins TRBV29-1 and TRBJ1-6; tentative D call: TRBD1 (5 bases). The CDR3 spans 13 residues. V lost 7 bases and J 8 bases, leaving 15 bases between the germline ends. Germline CDR1 and CDR2: SQVTM and ANQGSEA. CDR3 sequence reads: CSARDGGDSPLHF. The CDR3 region has the DNA TGCAGCGCAAGAGACGGGGGAGATTCACCCCTCCACTTT. Filled out from reference TRBV29-1 and TRBJ1-6, the complete variable domain reads SAVISQKPSRDICQRGTSLTIQCQVDSQVTMMFWYRQQPGQSLTLIATANQGSEATYESGFVIDKFPISRPNLTFSTLTVSNMSPEDSSIYLCSARDGGDSPLHFGNGTRLTVT.